This paragraph reports one T cell receptor beta chain. Its target is unknown. Only in-frame clones appear in the TCRdb table, and some are missing; sequencing was by immunoSEQ multiplex PCR. The table lists 150,000 to 200,000 clones, approximately 92% of them singletons. This sample stems from a study of T cell responses to AZD1222 COVID-19 vaccine. The V gene lost 3 bases and the J gene lost 7 bases, with 10 bases spanning the gap. This CDR3 has 13 residues. Germline V lookup: CDR1 MNHEY, CDR2 SMNVEV (reference sequence). Study outcomes and limitations: Unmutated variant regions reportedly attract nearly half of all spike-specific TCRs.

Material: peripheral blood, obtained on day 0 of AZD1222 vaccination. This chain uses TRBV27 with TRBJ2-1; D not resolved. The clonotype originates from an adult in good health. The DNA of the CDR3 is TGTGCCAGCAGTTTGCGAGGTTTAAATGAGCAGTTCTTC. It encodes CASSLRGLNEQFF.